Listed here are 18 T cell receptor beta chains from one sample, sequenced in a study of T cell responses to AZD1222 COVID-19 vaccine. Assay used: immunoSEQ multiplex PCR; TCRdb lists only in-frame clones, some missing. The repertoire holds around 140,000 clones, with about 89% as singletons. Material: peripheral blood, obtained on day 0 of AZD1222 vaccination. The source is an adult in good health.

V gene TRBV30 combines with J gene TRBJ1-4, with D possibly TRBD1 on 5 matching bases. The V and J ends lost 0 bases and 4 bases respectively, with 9 bases between them. Germline CDR1 reads GTSNPN; CDR2 reads SVGIG (reference sequence). The CDR3 contains 14 residues. This CDR3 is CAWSVGTLNEKLFF. DNA for the CDR3: TGTGCCTGGAGTGTCGGGACGCTTAATGAAAAACTGTTTTTT.

The chain uses TRBV6-2 or TRBV6-3 and TRBJ2-7; possible D gene TRBD2, 5 bases. Germline CDR1 and CDR2: MNHEY and SVGEGT. Deletions cut 6 bases from V and 1 base from J, with 13 bases between. There are 14 residues in the CDR3. This CDR3 is CASSESGPSYEQYF. The CDR3 DNA reads as TGTGCCAGCAGCGAAAGCGGTCCTTCCTACGAGCAGTACTTC.

CDR3 nucleotide sequence: TGTGCCAGCAGCGAGGAGCCCGGGATGGATGTCGGGGTTTTTGCCTACACCTTC. Protein: CASSEEPGMDVGVFAYTF. V gene TRBV9 combines with J gene TRBJ1-2, with no clear D. The length of the CDR3 is 18 residues. In germline, CDR1 is SGDLS, CDR2 YYNGEE. V lost 3 bases, J lost 10 bases, and 31 bases lay in between.

The chain combines TRBV3-1 (or the pseudogene TRBV3-2) with TRBJ2-1; D remains ambiguous. Germline V gene data show CDR1 as LGHDT and CDR2 as YNNKEL (reference sequence). This CDR3 has 13 residues. V lost 1 base and J lost 5, with 6 bases in between. CDR3 region: CASSQGENNEQFF. The DNA for the CDR3 is TGTGCCAGCAGCCAAGGGGAAAACAATGAGCAGTTCTTC.

The chain couples TRBV6-6 to TRBJ2-1; unclear D gene. This CDR3 has 12 residues. Trimming pared 5 bases from V and 5 bases from J, leaving 7 bases between. Germline-derived CDR1 and CDR2 are MNHNY and SVGAGI (reference sequence). The CDR3, as DNA: TGTGCCAGCAGTCGGTCTGACAATGAGCAGTTCTTC. Protein product: CASSRSDNEQFF.

This chain uses TRBV15 with TRBJ1-1; TRBD1 might be the D (5 bases). CDR3 length: 15 residues. The V end lost 4 bases, the J end lost 1 base, and 13 bases lay between the germline ends. CDR1 is LNHNV, CDR2 YYDKDF, per germline (reference sequence). CDR3 DNA: TGTGCCACCAGCAAGTGGGGCAGTCAGAACACTGAAGCTTTCTTT. Translating gives CATSKWGSQNTEAFF.

The gene calls are TRBV9 and TRBJ1-5, with D unresolved. Germline V gives CDR1 SGDLS, CDR2 YYNGEE. This CDR3 region has 13 residues. Trimming took off 0 bases at V and 4 bases at J, with 5 bases between the two ends. CDR3: CASSVGENQPQHF. The CDR3 bases are TGTGCCAGCAGCGTAGGGGAAAATCAGCCCCAGCATTTT.

The V call is TRBV6-2 or TRBV6-3, the J call TRBJ1-1; 8 nucleotides match TRBD1. This CDR3 is 15 amino acids long. The V segment lost 6 bases and the J segment 5 bases; nucleotides outside the gene matches: 11. The germline CDR1 and CDR2 sequences are MNHEY and SVGEGT. The CDR3 here is CASSEDRVRGTEAFF. For the CDR3, the DNA is TGTGCCAGCAGCGAGGACAGGGTGAGGGGAACTGAAGCTTTCTTT.

The chain recombines TRBV4-1 with TRBJ1-2, with 7 bases that match TRBD1. The germline CDR1 and CDR2 sequences are MGHRA and YSYEKL. J was trimmed by 8 bases and V by 4 bases; bases with no gene match: 13. The CDR3 has 15 residues. CDR3 amino acids: CASSPRDSHPGGYTF. The CDR3 DNA is TGCGCCAGCAGCCCCCGGGACAGCCACCCAGGCGGCTACACCTTC.

The gene calls are TRBV27 and TRBJ2-2; 7 positions match TRBD1. This CDR3 has 13 residues. Germline CDR1 MNHEY, CDR2 SMNVEV (reference sequence). V shed 6 bases and J 7 bases; nucleotides not matched to a gene: 5. CDR3 sequence: CASRPGGVGELFF. DNA of the CDR3: TGTGCCAGCAGGCCAGGGGGAGTCGGGGAGCTGTTTTTT.

This chain connects TRBV15 to TRBJ1-2, with D possibly being TRBD1 (5 bases). V was cut by 1 base and J by 2 bases, with 8 bases left in between. CDR3 length equals 14 residues. Germline values: CDR1 LNHNV, CDR2 YYDKDF (reference sequence). CDR3 sequence: CATSRGGGNYGYTF. DNA for the CDR3: TGTGCCACCAGCAGAGGTGGGGGAAACTATGGCTACACCTTC.

J is TRBJ1-2 and V is TRBV11-2; 7 nucleotides match TRBD1. V gave up 5 bases and J gave up 5 bases; unmatched junction bases: 11. Germline V gene data show CDR1 as SGHAT and CDR2 as FQNNGV. CDR3 length: 15 residues. The CDR3 region is CASSIGGTASYGYTF. The CDR3, as DNA: TGTGCCAGCAGCATAGGAGGGACAGCCTCATATGGCTACACCTTC.

V usage is TRBV19 and J usage is TRBJ2-2; D possibly corresponds to TRBD2 (6 bases). Trimming left V 1 base short and J 2 bases short, with 14 bases between. The CDR3 loop spans 17 amino acids. In germline, CDR1 is LNHDA, CDR2 SQIVND (reference sequence). The CDR3 DNA reads as TGTGCCAGTAGTATAGCCCTCCTGGGGGGTAACACCGGGGAGCTGTTTTTT. Amino acids: CASSIALLGGNTGELFF.

The rearrangement joins TRBV11-2 to TRBJ2-3; possible D gene TRBD2, 6 bases. CDR3 length: 15 residues. Germline assignment: CDR1 SGHAT and CDR2 FQNNGV. Deletions cut 5 bases from V and 1 base from J, with 13 bases between. CDR3 region: CASSPVSGGTDTQYF. The CDR3 DNA is TGTGCCAGCAGCCCCGTTTCGGGGGGCACAGATACGCAGTATTTT. The full variable domain, its missing parts supplied by reference TRBV11-2 and TRBJ2-3, is EAGVAQSPRYKIIEKRQSVAFWCNPISGHATLYWYQQILGQGPKLLIQFQNNGVVDDSQLPKDRFSAERLKGVDSTLKIQPAKLEDSAVYLCASSPVSGGTDTQYFGPGTRLTVL.

The V call is TRBV5-1, the J call TRBJ2-3; no reliable D call. This CDR3 has 13 residues. CDR1 and CDR2 (germline): SGHRS, YFSETQ. Trimming cost V 0 bases and J 2 bases, with 4 bases left between them. CDR3: CASSLDTTDTQYF. The CDR3 bases are TGCGCCAGCAGCTTGGACACCACAGATACGCAGTATTTT. Based on the CDR3 plus reference TRBV5-1 and TRBJ2-3, the full variable domain is KAGVTQTPRYLIKTRGQQVTLSCSPISGHRSVSWYQQTPGQGLQFLFEYFSETQRNKGNFPGRFSGRQFSNSRSEMNVSTLELGDSALYLCASSLDTTDTQYFGPGTRLTVL.

The J gene is TRBJ1-6, the V gene TRBV10-2; D gene unclear. The germline V and J ends were trimmed by 0 bases and 9 bases, with 6 bases remaining between them. Germline V gene sequence: CDR1 WSHSY, CDR2 SAAADI. This CDR3 contains 13 residues. CDR3 amino acids: CASSESRSSPLHF. The CDR3, as DNA: TGCGCCAGCAGTGAGTCGCGGAGTTCACCCCTCCACTTT.

This chain links TRBV28 with TRBJ2-5, with D tentatively TRBD2 (6 bases). This CDR3 region has 12 residues. Trimming took off 6 bases at V and 5 bases at J, with 10 bases between the two ends. The germline V gene encodes CDR1 MDHEN and CDR2 SYDVKM. CDR3 nucleotides: TGTGCCAGCAGCCGGGGGTCGGAGACCCAGTACTTC. It codes for CASSRGSETQYF.

The chain recombines TRBV27 with TRBJ2-3; the D gene is possibly TRBD1 (6 bases). Germline V CDR1 and CDR2: MNHEY, SMNVEV (reference sequence). CDR3 length equals 15 residues. The V end was cut by 5 bases, the J end by 0 bases, with 12 bases between. CDR3 loop: CASSPGALSTDTQYF. The CDR3 DNA sequence: TGTGCCAGCAGTCCAGGGGCCCTTAGCACAGATACGCAGTATTTT.